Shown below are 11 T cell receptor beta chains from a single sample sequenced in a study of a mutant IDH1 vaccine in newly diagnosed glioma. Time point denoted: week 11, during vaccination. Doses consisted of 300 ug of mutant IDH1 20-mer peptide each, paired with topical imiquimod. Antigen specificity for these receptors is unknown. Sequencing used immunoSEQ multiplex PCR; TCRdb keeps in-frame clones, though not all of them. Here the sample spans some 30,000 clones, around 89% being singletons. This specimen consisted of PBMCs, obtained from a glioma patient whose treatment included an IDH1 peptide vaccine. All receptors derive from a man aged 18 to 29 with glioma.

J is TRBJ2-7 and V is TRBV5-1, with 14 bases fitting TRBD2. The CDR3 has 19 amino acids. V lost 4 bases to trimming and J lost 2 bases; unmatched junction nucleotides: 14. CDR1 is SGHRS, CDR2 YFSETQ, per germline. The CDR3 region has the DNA TGCGCCAGCAGCCTTCCTCCCTCGGGACTAGCGGGGGAGGCCTACGAGCAGTACTTC. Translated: CASSLPPSGLAGEAYEQYF.

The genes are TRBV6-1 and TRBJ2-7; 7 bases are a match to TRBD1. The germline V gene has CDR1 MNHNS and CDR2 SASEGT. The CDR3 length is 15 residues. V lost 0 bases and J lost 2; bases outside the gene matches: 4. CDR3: CASSEAAGGPYEQYF. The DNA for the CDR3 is TGTGCCAGCAGTGAAGCGGCAGGGGGACCCTACGAGCAGTACTTC.

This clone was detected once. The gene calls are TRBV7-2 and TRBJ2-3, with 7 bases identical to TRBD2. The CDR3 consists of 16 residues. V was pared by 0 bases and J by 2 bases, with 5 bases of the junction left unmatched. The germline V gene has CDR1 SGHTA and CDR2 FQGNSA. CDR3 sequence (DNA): TGTGCCAGCAGCTTAGCAGGGAGCGGGATCACAGATACGCAGTATTTT. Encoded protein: CASSLAGSGITDTQYF.

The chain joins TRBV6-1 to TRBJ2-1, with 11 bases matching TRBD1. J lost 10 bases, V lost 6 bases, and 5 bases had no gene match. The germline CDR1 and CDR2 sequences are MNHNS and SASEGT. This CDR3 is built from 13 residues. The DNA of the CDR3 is TGTGCCAGCAGGGACAGGGGGCCTAGGGAGCAGTTCTTC. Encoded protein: CASRDRGPREQFF.

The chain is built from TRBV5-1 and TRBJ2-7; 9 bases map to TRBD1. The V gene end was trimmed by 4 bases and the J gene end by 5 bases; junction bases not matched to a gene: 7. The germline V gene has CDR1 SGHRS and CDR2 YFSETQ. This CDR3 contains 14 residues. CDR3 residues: CASSVGQGTNEQYF. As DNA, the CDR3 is TGCGCCAGCAGCGTTGGACAGGGGACCAACGAGCAGTACTTC. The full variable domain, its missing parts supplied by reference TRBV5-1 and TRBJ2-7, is KAGVTQTPRYLIKTRGQQVTLSCSPISGHRSVSWYQQTPGQGLQFLFEYFSETQRNKGNFPGRFSGRQFSNSRSEMNVSTLELGDSALYLCASSVGQGTNEQYFGPGTRLTVT.

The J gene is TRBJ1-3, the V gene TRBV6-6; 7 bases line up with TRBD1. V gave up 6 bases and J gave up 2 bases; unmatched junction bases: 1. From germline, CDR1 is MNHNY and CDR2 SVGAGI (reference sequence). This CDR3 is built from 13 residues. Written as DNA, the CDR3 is TGTGCCAGCAGCCAGGGGGCTGGAAACACCATATATTTT. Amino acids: CASSQGAGNTIYF.

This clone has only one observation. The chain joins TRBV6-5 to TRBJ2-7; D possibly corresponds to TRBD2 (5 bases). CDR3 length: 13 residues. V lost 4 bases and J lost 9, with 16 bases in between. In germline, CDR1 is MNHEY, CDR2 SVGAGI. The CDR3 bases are TGTGCCAGCAGTTCCTCACGACGCGCGGGGCAGTACTTC. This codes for CASSSSRRAGQYF.

The CDR3 sequence: CATSRDPMNTEAFF. CDR3 sequence (DNA): TGTGCCACCAGCAGAGATCCAATGAACACTGAAGCTTTCTTT. The V call is TRBV15, the J call TRBJ1-1; no clear D gene. The CDR3 has 14 amino acids. V dropped 0 bases and J dropped 0 bases, with 5 bases sitting between them. From germline, CDR1 is LNHNV and CDR2 YYDKDF (reference sequence).

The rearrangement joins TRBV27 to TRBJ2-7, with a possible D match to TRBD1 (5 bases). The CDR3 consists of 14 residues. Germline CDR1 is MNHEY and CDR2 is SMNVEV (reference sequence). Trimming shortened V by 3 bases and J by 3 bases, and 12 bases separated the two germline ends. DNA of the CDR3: TGTGCCAGCAGTTTTAGGGGCCTCTACTACGAGCAGTACTTC. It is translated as CASSFRGLYYEQYF.

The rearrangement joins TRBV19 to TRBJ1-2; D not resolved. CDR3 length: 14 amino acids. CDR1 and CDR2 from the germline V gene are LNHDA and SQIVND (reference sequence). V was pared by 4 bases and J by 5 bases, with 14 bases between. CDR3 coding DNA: TGTGCCAGTAGTACGAGTGGGGTCCGATATGGCTACACCTTC. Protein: CASSTSGVRYGYTF. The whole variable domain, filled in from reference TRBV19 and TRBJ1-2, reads DGGITQSPKYLFRKEGQNVTLSCEQNLNHDAMYWYRQDPGQGLRLIYYSQIVNDFQKGDIAEGYSVSREKKESFPLTVTSAQKNPTAFYLCASSTSGVRYGYTFGSGTRLTVV.

For the CDR3, the DNA is TGTGCCAGCAGCCCTAGCGGGGGAGCCCGATCCCGGATCTATGGCTACACCTTC. Protein sequence: CASSPSGGARSRIYGYTF. The chain couples TRBV7-8 to TRBJ1-2; TRBD1 is a possible D gene (5 bases). The CDR3 is 18 amino acids. V shed 5 bases and J shed 4 bases, with 26 bases lying between them. The germline V gene encodes CDR1 SGHVS and CDR2 FQNEAQ.